The clone carrying this T cell receptor beta chain turned up a few times. TCRdb itself ran the 5' RACE reads through MiXCR, one entry per CDR3 protein. The sample has 300,000 to 350,000 distinct CDR3 sequences; roughly 13% are singletons. The CDR3 runs 15 residues. The ends were cut back, 1 base at V and 5 bases at J, with 13 bases in the middle. CDR1 and CDR2 (germline): LGHNA, YSLEER. The sample originates from a study of T-cell memory formation after mild COVID-19. Study-wide context: In these data, TCR clusters were largely donor specific.

Sequenced material: PBMCs or a T cell subset sorted from them (not recorded which). The rearrangement joins TRBV4-3 to TRBJ2-3; D is perhaps TRBD1 (5 bases). This receptor was taken from a man between 18 and 35 years old who had mild COVID-19 (a few samples of this study predate the infection). Cell type and time point are not known. The CDR3: CASSQVQGRGDTQYF. CDR3 bases: TGCGCCAGCAGCCAAGTCCAGGGAAGAGGAGATACGCAGTATTTT.